The 10 T cell receptor beta chains below were found in one sample sequenced in a study of T-cell reconstitution after alpha-beta-depleted transplantation in children (dated by TCRdb to the mid-2010s). Reading the label with the study, this specimen's treatment or condition is: allogeneic hematopoietic cell transplantation with graft depleted of TCRalphabeta T cells and CD19 B cells. Libraries were prepared through PCR. Sequencing was performed on an Illumina HiSeq 2500. Molecular barcoding was employed in the preparation of TCR libraries, with unique molecular identifiers being used to normalize TCRbeta repertoire quantification. Using fastp at Q25 and MiXCR, TCRdb reprocessed the public reads and kept productive beta chains. Rows matching on CDR3 protein sequence are summarized as one entry with the most common DNA and genes. Counted in this sample were about 980,000 distinct CDR3 sequences; about 30% of them appeared once. The biggest ten clones account for 25% to 35% of the sample.

Material: PBMCs, mostly from graft donor cells, obtained 360 days after TCRalphabeta/CD19-depleted stem cell transplant. The source of these receptors is a boy under two years old who had a stem cell transplant for SCID, so the T cells may come from the graft donor.

The table lists this clonotype with a few counts. The rearrangement joins TRBV29-1 to TRBJ2-3, with D unresolved. CDR1 SQVTM and CDR2 ANQGSEA come from the germline V gene. Trimming took 7 bases from V and 1 from J, leaving 15 bases between them. The CDR3 loop spans 14 amino acids. This CDR3 is CSARVEAGTDTQYF. Written as DNA, the CDR3 is TGCAGCGCCCGGGTAGAAGCTGGCACAGATACGCAGTATTTT.

Only a few counts were recorded for this clonotype. The V and J genes are TRBV5-1 and TRBJ2-2; 9 bases are a match to TRBD1. Germline assignment: CDR1 SGHRS and CDR2 YFSETQ. The V gene end was trimmed by 5 bases and the J gene end by 2 bases; junction bases not matched to a gene: 10. The CDR3 contains 17 residues. CDR3 coding DNA: TGCGCCAGCAGGGTGACAGGGGGAATCATAAACACCGGGGAGCTGTTTTTT. Amino acids: CASRVTGGIINTGELFF. Filled out from reference TRBV5-1 and TRBJ2-2, the complete variable domain reads KAGVTQTPRYLIKTRGQQVTLSCSPISGHRSVSWYQQTPGQGLQFLFEYFSETQRNKGNFPGRFSGRQFSNSRSEMNVSTLELGDSALYLCASRVTGGIINTGELFFGEGSRLTVL.

This clonotype was counted a few times. The CDR3 DNA sequence: TGTGCCAGCAGCGTAGGGATGGGTACAGATACGCAGTATTTT. Its translation is CASSVGMGTDTQYF. V is TRBV9 and J is TRBJ2-3; D gene ambiguous. The CDR3 spans 14 residues. Germline-derived CDR1 and CDR2 are SGDLS and YYNGEE. Deletions cut 0 bases from V and 3 bases from J, with 8 bases between.

This clonotype was found a few times. This rearrangement joins TRBV28 to TRBJ2-5, with 7 bases lining up with TRBD1. The CDR3 has 14 residues. The V segment lost 4 bases and the J segment 11 bases; nucleotides outside the gene matches: 13. The germline V gene encodes CDR1 MDHEN and CDR2 SYDVKM. The CDR3 spells CASSSGTEGVHQYF. In DNA form, the CDR3 reads TGTGCCAGCAGTTCCGGGACAGAGGGCGTCCATCAGTACTTC.

The chain recombines TRBV29-1 with TRBJ2-1; no reliable D call. Trimming took off 4 bases at V and 0 bases at J, with 10 bases between the two ends. This CDR3 region has 14 residues. CDR1 is SQVTM and CDR2 is ANQGSEA in the germline V gene. The CDR3 here is CSVAWISSYNEQFF. The CDR3 DNA reads TGCAGCGTTGCCTGGATTAGCTCCTACAATGAGCAGTTCTTC.

In DNA form, the CDR3 reads TGTGCCAGCGGACACGGACCCCAACAGGACGGCTACACCTTC. Translation: CASGHGPQQDGYTF. This chain connects TRBV6-2 or TRBV6-3 to TRBJ1-2; D perhaps matches TRBD1 (5 bases). Per germline, CDR1 MNHEY and CDR2 SVGEGT. The V and J ends lost 8 bases and 8 bases respectively, with 21 bases between them. The length of the CDR3 is 14 residues.

This clonotype was found a few times. The chain joins TRBV5-1 to TRBJ2-2; tentatively, D is TRBD2 (6 bases). CDR1 and CDR2 from the germline V gene are SGHRS and YFSETQ. CDR3 length equals 16 residues. The ends were cut back, 3 bases at V and 5 bases at J, with 17 bases in the middle. The chain's CDR3 is CASSSTLGGPTGELFF. For the CDR3, the DNA is TGCGCCAGCAGCTCTACCCTGGGGGGTCCTACCGGGGAGCTGTTTTTT.

The chain combines TRBV9 with TRBJ2-3; D perhaps matches TRBD2 (6 bases). The germline CDR1 and CDR2 sequences are SGDLS and YYNGEE. The CDR3 is 15 residues long. The V and J ends lost 3 bases and 1 base respectively, with 12 bases between them. As DNA, the CDR3 is TGTGCCAGCAGCGAGGCAGGAGGGGGCACAGATACGCAGTATTTT. As protein: CASSEAGGGTDTQYF.

This clonotype was seen only a few times. CDR3 protein: CAISESGLAWNTGELFF. CDR3 bases: TGTGCCATCAGTGAGTCCGGACTAGCGTGGAACACCGGGGAGCTGTTTTTT. This chain links TRBV10-3 with TRBJ2-2; 9 nucleotides line up with TRBD2. The germline V gene has CDR1 ENHRY and CDR2 SYGVKD. The CDR3 is made up of 17 amino acids. The V gene end was trimmed by 0 bases and the J gene end by 1 base; junction bases not matched to a gene: 3.

The chain links TRBV20-1 to TRBJ2-7, with 10 positions matching TRBD2. J was trimmed by 4 bases and V by 5 bases; bases with no gene match: 11. Germline CDR1 and CDR2: DFQATT and SNEGSKA (reference sequence). This CDR3 is 15 amino acids long. CDR3 protein: CSARSSGGYRYEQYF. The CDR3 coding sequence is TGCAGTGCTCGATCTAGCGGGGGTTATCGGTACGAGCAGTACTTC.